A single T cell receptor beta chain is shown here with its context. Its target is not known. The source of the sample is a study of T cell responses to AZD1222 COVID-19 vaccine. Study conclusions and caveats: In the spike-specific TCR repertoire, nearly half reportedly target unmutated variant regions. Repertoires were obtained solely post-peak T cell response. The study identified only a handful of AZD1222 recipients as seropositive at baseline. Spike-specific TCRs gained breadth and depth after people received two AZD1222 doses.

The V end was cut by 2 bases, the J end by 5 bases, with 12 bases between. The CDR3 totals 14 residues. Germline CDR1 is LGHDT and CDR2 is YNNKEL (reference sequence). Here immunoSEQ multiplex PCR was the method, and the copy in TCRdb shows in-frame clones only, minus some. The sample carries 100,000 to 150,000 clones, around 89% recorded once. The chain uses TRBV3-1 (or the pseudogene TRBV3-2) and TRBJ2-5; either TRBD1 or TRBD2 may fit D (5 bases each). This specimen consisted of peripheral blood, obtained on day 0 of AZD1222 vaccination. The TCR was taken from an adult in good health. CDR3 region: CASSQRTGGETQYF. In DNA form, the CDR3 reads TGTGCCAGCAGCCAAAGAACAGGCGGGGAGACCCAGTACTTC.